This TCR beta chain derives from a study of blood T cell repertoires in COVID-19. Method: immunoSEQ multiplex PCR; TCRdb's copy keeps in-frame clones and lacks some. The sample lists hundreds of thousands of clones; around 90% were seen once. Participant-given clinical history determined each cohort assignment. This clone was seen once. The clonotype was recovered from a woman in her thirties with acute COVID-19. The material sequenced was PBMCs or T cells enriched from blood (not recorded which).

The CDR3 DNA follows: TGTGCCAGCAGCTTACAAAGCGGGAGCCACGAGCAGTACTTC. This gives the protein CASSLQSGSHEQYF. The chain links TRBV7-2 to TRBJ2-7; 8 positions agree with TRBD2. Germline CDR1 is SGHTA and CDR2 is FQGNSA. Trimming took 2 bases from V and 5 from J; bases not matched to a gene: 5. The length of the CDR3 is 14 residues.